The count of the clone carrying this TCR beta chain is one. The sample is drawn from a study of patients and donors after allogeneic stem cell transplantation. One entry per CDR3 protein results from TCRdb running MiXCR on the RT-PCR reads. In the table there are 90,000 to 130,000 distinct CDR3 sequences, around 35% of which are singletons. Between the trimmed V and J ends, which lost 4 bases and 3 bases, there was a span of 7 bases. Germline CDR1 and CDR2: MGHDK and SYGVNS. The CDR3 length is 12 residues. The source of this sequence is a human donor who was either an allogeneic HSCT recipient or a stem cell or donor lymphocyte infusion donor (not recorded which). It is not recorded whose cells these are; they may come from a transplant donor. The rearrangement uses TRBV25-1 and TRBJ2-7; D unclear. Material: blood, either unsorted or a sorted T cell fraction (not recorded which). In nucleotides, the CDR3 is TGTGCCAGCAGTGTGGGCGGCTACGAGCAGTACTTC. Amino acid sequence: CASSVGGYEQYF.